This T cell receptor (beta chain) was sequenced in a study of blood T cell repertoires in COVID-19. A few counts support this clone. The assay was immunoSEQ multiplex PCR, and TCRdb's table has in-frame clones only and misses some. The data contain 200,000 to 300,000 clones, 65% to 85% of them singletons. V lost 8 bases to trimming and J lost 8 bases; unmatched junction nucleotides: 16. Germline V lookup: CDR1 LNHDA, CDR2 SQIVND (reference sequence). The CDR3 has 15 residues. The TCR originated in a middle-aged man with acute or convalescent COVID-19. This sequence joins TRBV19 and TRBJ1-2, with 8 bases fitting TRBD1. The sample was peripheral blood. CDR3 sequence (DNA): TGTGCCAGTGCGCGGGACAGGTCTTCTATGTCCGGCTACACCTTC. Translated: CASARDRSSMSGYTF.